These 27 T cell receptor beta chains were sequenced from one sample in a study of T cell responses to AZD1222 COVID-19 vaccine. Only in-frame clones appear in the TCRdb table, and some are missing; sequencing was by immunoSEQ multiplex PCR. The sample consists of roughly 150,000 clones, roughly nine tenths of them appearing once. Source: peripheral blood, taken 28 days after the second AZD1222 dose. The receptors shown here come from an adult who received the AZD1222 COVID-19 vaccine.

This chain's CDR3 is CASSYAGGNQPQHF. The CDR3 DNA reads as TGTGCCAGCAGTTACGCAGGGGGGAATCAGCCCCAGCATTTT. The chain joins TRBV6-5 to TRBJ1-5; 7 bases line up with TRBD1. The CDR3 covers 14 residues. The germline V gene has CDR1 MNHEY and CDR2 SVGAGI. The V segment lost 2 bases and the J segment 4 bases; nucleotides outside the gene matches: 2.

The gene calls are TRBV13 and TRBJ2-2; 10 nucleotides match TRBD2. Germline V gives CDR1 PRHDT, CDR2 FYEKMQ (reference sequence). V lost 1 base and J lost 6; bases outside the gene matches: 8. The CDR3 is made up of 17 amino acids. The CDR3 nucleotides read TGTGCCAGCAGCTTAGATCGTCTAGCGGGAGAGGCCGGGGAGCTGTTTTTT. The encoded protein is CASSLDRLAGEAGELFF.

This chain connects TRBV5-4 to TRBJ2-2; 7 bases agree with TRBD2. The CDR3 consists of 15 residues. The trim removed 4 bases at V and 6 bases at J, leaving 9 bases unmatched. CDR1 is SGHNT, CDR2 YYREEE, per germline (reference sequence). The CDR3 DNA is TGTGCCAGCAGCAATAACTTCGGGAGGTCCGGGGAGCTGTTTTTT. Translated: CASSNNFGRSGELFF.

The chain has TRBV9 and TRBJ2-7; 8 positions agree with TRBD2. The CDR3 has 17 amino acids. With 0 bases clipped from V and 5 bases from J, the junction kept 13 bases outside the gene matches. Germline V gene lookup returns CDR1 SGDLS and CDR2 YYNGEE. As DNA, the CDR3 is TGTGCCAGCAGCGTAGCTGGGGCTAGCGGGTTGGGGAACGAGCAGTACTTC. Translating gives CASSVAGASGLGNEQYF.

The chain carries TRBV18 and TRBJ2-6; D not certain. Trimming took 5 bases from V and 4 from J, leaving 6 bases between them. CDR1 and CDR2 from the germline V gene are KGHSH and LQKENI. The CDR3 runs 13 residues. CDR3 nucleotides: TGTGCCAGCTCATCGACCGGGGCCAACGTCCTGACTTTC. It yields the protein CASSSTGANVLTF.

The chain links TRBV6-2 or TRBV6-3 to TRBJ1-6, with 7 bases matching TRBD1. CDR1 is MNHEY and CDR2 is SVGEGT in the germline V gene. The length of the CDR3 is 17 residues. Germline trimming cut 2 bases from V and 7 bases from J; bases unmatched to any gene: 11. CDR3: CASSYTPGRGFNSPLHF. CDR3 nucleotide sequence: TGTGCCAGCAGTTACACCCCCGGCAGGGGGTTCAATTCACCCCTCCACTTT.

This rearrangement joins TRBV19 to TRBJ2-7, with D perhaps TRBD1 (7 bases). V lost 5 bases to trimming and J lost 5 bases, with 19 bases between them. CDR1 and CDR2 from the germline V gene are LNHDA and SQIVND (reference sequence). CDR3 size: 15 residues. The CDR3 region is CASSPRGTVVHEQYF. The CDR3, as DNA: TGTGCCAGTAGTCCTCGGGGGACAGTCGTCCACGAGCAGTACTTC.

The V call is TRBV14, the J call TRBJ2-5; 8 nucleotides agree with TRBD2. Germline V gene sequence: CDR1 SGHDN, CDR2 FVKESK. V was clipped by 0 bases and J by 7 bases; unmatched bases: 13. This CDR3 comprises 17 residues. Here the CDR3 DNA reads TGTGCCAGCAGCCAAGACGAAGGCAGGGCGGGAGGTAGGACCCAGTACTTC. It encodes CASSQDEGRAGGRTQYF.

V usage is TRBV2 and J usage is TRBJ1-1; D gene unclear. CDR3 length: 12 residues. V shed 0 bases and J shed 9 bases, with 8 bases lying between them. Per germline, CDR1 SNHLY and CDR2 FYNNEI. CDR3 sequence: CASSEASRQAFF. The DNA for the CDR3 is TGTGCCAGCAGTGAAGCGTCCAGGCAAGCTTTCTTT.

J is TRBJ2-7 and V is TRBV7-9, with D hard to call. CDR1 is SEHNR and CDR2 is FQNEAQ in the germline V gene (reference sequence). Trimming left V 1 base short and J 0 bases short, with 10 bases between. This CDR3 spans 15 amino acids. The CDR3 spells CASSLDSISSYEQYF. The DNA for the CDR3 is TGTGCCAGCAGCTTAGACTCGATAAGCTCCTACGAGCAGTACTTC.

This clone was observed a single time. The chain carries TRBV27 and TRBJ2-1, with D possibly called TRBD1 or TRBD2 (6 bases each). V was clipped by 5 bases and J by 5 bases, with 13 bases between them. The V gene's germline CDR1 is MNHEY and CDR2 SMNVEV (reference sequence). The CDR3 sequence is 14 residues long. In DNA form, the CDR3 reads TGTGCCAGCAGTCTGAGGGGGGCCCACAATGAGCAGTTCTTC. Its protein product is CASSLRGAHNEQFF.

V is TRBV6-5 and J is TRBJ1-5; a possible D gene is TRBD1 (5 bases). Trimming cost V 7 bases and J 2 bases, with 9 bases left between them. CDR3 length equals 13 residues. Germline V gene data show CDR1 as MNHEY and CDR2 as SVGAGI. This chain's CDR3 is CASTRAGNQPQHF. For the CDR3, the DNA is TGTGCCAGCACCAGGGCAGGCAATCAGCCCCAGCATTTT.

The CDR3 DNA is TGTGCCAGCAGCAAAGTTGGTGGCGCGGGAGGCGGTTACGAGCAGTACTTC. Protein: CASSKVGGAGGGYEQYF. V usage is TRBV21-1 and J usage is TRBJ2-7; TRBD2 is the table's D call and was not checked against the DNA. TRBV21-1 is a listed pseudogene. This CDR3 has 17 amino acids.

The CDR3 sequence is CASSQGGIITEAFF. The DNA for the CDR3 is TGTGCCAGCAGCCAAGGCGGGATTATCACTGAAGCTTTCTTT. This chain links TRBV3-1 (or the pseudogene TRBV3-2) with TRBJ1-1, with no clear D. The CDR3 spans 14 residues. Trimming shortened V by 1 base and J by 4 bases, and 10 bases separated the two germline ends. Germline loops: CDR1 LGHDT, CDR2 YNNKEL (reference sequence).

The genes are TRBV7-2 and TRBJ1-1; D gene unclear. V was clipped by 5 bases and J by 6 bases, with 7 bases between them. This CDR3 contains 11 residues. Germline V gene data show CDR1 as SGHTA and CDR2 as FQGNSA. CDR3 in amino acids: CASSTDPEAFF. The DNA of the CDR3 is TGTGCCAGCAGCACAGACCCTGAAGCTTTCTTT.

The rearrangement links TRBV5-1 to TRBJ2-7; 7 bases are a match to TRBD1. The V gene's germline CDR1 is SGHRS and CDR2 YFSETQ. V dropped 4 bases and J dropped 3; count of bases not matched to a gene: 16. The CDR3 is 17 residues long. CDR3 region: CASSLRTGVLGSYEQYF. CDR3 sequence (DNA): TGCGCCAGCAGCCTGAGGACAGGAGTATTAGGAAGCTACGAGCAGTACTTC.

This chain uses TRBV9 with TRBJ2-2, with 7 nucleotides matching TRBD1. Per the germline V gene, CDR1 is SGDLS and CDR2 is YYNGEE. The CDR3 extends over 16 amino acids. Germline trimming cut 0 bases from V and 4 bases from J; bases unmatched to any gene: 6. CDR3 amino acids: CASSVAPTGITGELFF. Here the CDR3 DNA reads TGTGCCAGCAGCGTAGCCCCGACAGGGATCACCGGGGAGCTGTTTTTT.

This chain uses TRBV5-1 with TRBJ2-7; unclear D gene. The length of the CDR3 is 15 residues. V gave up 2 bases and J gave up 0 bases, with 12 bases separating them. Germline CDR1 reads SGHRS; CDR2 reads YFSETQ. The CDR3 loop is CASSFSTAYSYEQYF. The CDR3 DNA follows: TGCGCCAGCAGCTTTAGTACAGCTTACTCCTACGAGCAGTACTTC.

The V gene is TRBV9, the J gene TRBJ1-1; no firm D call. The CDR3 covers 13 residues. Germline values: CDR1 SGDLS, CDR2 YYNGEE. V was trimmed by 1 base and J by 1 base, leaving 5 bases between them. CDR3 in amino acids: CASSVTANTEAFF. DNA for the CDR3: TGTGCCAGCAGCGTAACAGCGAACACTGAAGCTTTCTTT.

The J gene is TRBJ2-1, the V gene TRBV19; no clear D gene. V dropped 4 bases and J dropped 0 bases, with 4 bases sitting between them. Germline loops: CDR1 LNHDA, CDR2 SQIVND (reference sequence). This CDR3 region has 13 residues. The CDR3 DNA follows: TGTGCCAGTAGTAGGGGCTCCTACAATGAGCAGTTCTTC. Protein product: CASSRGSYNEQFF.

The rearrangement links TRBV6-5 to TRBJ2-7, with TRBD2 identical over 9 bases. The junction had 5 bases not matched to a gene; V was cut back by 5 bases and J by 0 bases. Germline V lookup: CDR1 MNHEY, CDR2 SVGAGI. CDR3 length: 15 amino acids. The CDR3, as DNA: TGTGCCAGCAGTAAGATAGCGGGGGCCTCCTACGAGCAGTACTTC. As protein: CASSKIAGASYEQYF.

J is TRBJ1-2 and V is TRBV24-1, with D possibly being TRBD1 (5 bases). This CDR3 has 13 residues. V gave up 2 bases and J gave up 3 bases, with 6 bases separating them. The germline gives CDR1 KGHDR, CDR2 SFDVKD. The CDR3 loop reads CATSDSGDYGYTF. The CDR3 DNA reads TGTGCCACCAGTGATTCGGGGGACTATGGCTACACCTTC.

The chain couples TRBV6-6 to TRBJ2-1; TRBD2 agrees at 11 bases. Germline V gene data show CDR1 as MNHNY and CDR2 as SVGAGI (reference sequence). CDR3 length: 16 amino acids. Germline trimming cut 6 bases from V and 0 bases from J; bases unmatched to any gene: 4. The CDR3 region is CASSQTSGISYNEQFF. The CDR3 DNA reads as TGTGCCAGCAGCCAGACTAGCGGGATCTCCTACAATGAGCAGTTCTTC.

This clone was detected once. CDR3 DNA: TGTGCCAGCAGTTACTCGCACGGGCAGGTGAACACTGAAGCTTTCTTT. As protein: CASSYSHGQVNTEAFF. The chain links TRBV6-2 or TRBV6-3 to TRBJ1-1; D call uncertain. The CDR3 is 16 amino acids. Trimming stripped 0 bases from V and 0 bases from J, with 11 bases between. Germline V gives CDR1 MNHEY, CDR2 SVGEGT.

This chain links TRBV9 with TRBJ1-6, with 9 bases aligning to TRBD1. Germline V gene sequence: CDR1 SGDLS, CDR2 YYNGEE. The CDR3 loop spans 14 amino acids. V shed 0 bases and J 8 bases; nucleotides not matched to a gene: 0. CDR3 bases: TGTGCCAGCAGCGTAGGGACAGGGGATTCACCCCTCCACTTT. As protein: CASSVGTGDSPLHF.

The rearrangement joins TRBV28 to TRBJ2-7; D gene uncertain. Germline values: CDR1 MDHEN, CDR2 SYDVKM. The CDR3 is made up of 13 amino acids. V was clipped by 6 bases and J by 3 bases, with 12 bases between them. The CDR3 coding sequence is TGTGCCAGCAGCTTAACGTGGGGCTACGAGCAGTACTTC. Its protein product is CASSLTWGYEQYF. Full variable domain (rest looked up from reference TRBV28 and TRBJ2-7): DVKVTQSSRYLVKRTGEKVFLECVQDMDHENMFWYRQDPGLGLRLIYFSYDVKMKEKGDIPEGYSVSREKKERFSLILESASTNQTSMYLCASSLTWGYEQYFGPGTRLTVT.

This clone was picked up one time. The chain recombines TRBV19 with TRBJ2-2; 7 bases match TRBD1. The CDR3 is 15 residues long. Germline V lookup: CDR1 LNHDA, CDR2 SQIVND (reference sequence). The V and J ends lost 3 bases and 5 bases, in that order; junction bases with no gene match: 6. The CDR3 loop is CASSIGGRGTGELFF. The CDR3 DNA is TGTGCCAGTAGTATTGGGGGCAGGGGGACCGGGGAGCTGTTTTTT.